This TCR beta chain is from a study of T cells in localized non-small cell lung cancer. Overall study findings and caveats: The appearance of a median about 62 of the top 100 tumor clones was seen in adjacent lung.

A word on this clone: Its specificity is not known.

Germline loops: CDR1 ENHRY, CDR2 SYGVKD. Trimming took 8 bases from V and 2 from J, leaving 21 bases between them. This CDR3 is 16 amino acids long. Profiled with immunoSEQ multiplex PCR; TCRdb holds only in-frame clones, not every one. The sample holds about 72,000 clones, 84% seen once. This chain uses TRBV10-3 with TRBJ2-5, with a possible D match to TRBD2 (7 bases). Sequencing was performed on peripheral blood, taken before any cancer treatment. The receptor comes from an older female donor with stage I lung adenocarcinoma. For the CDR3, the DNA is TGTGCCATCTGGCCCGGAGGGGGGGTCGCGCAAGAGACCCAGTACTTC. Its translation: CAIWPGGGVAQETQYF.